This passage covers 11 T cell receptor beta chains from one sample sequenced in a study of cytomegalovirus exposure and HLA in healthy donors. The PCR was carried out with 60 Vbeta primers and 13 Jbeta primers. Data came from immunoSEQ multiplex PCR; TCRdb stores just in-frame clones and leaves some out. The data show about 160,000 clones, roughly four fifths seen once. Specimen: PBMCs. Source of these receptors: a female donor in good health and CMV-seronegative.

V and J are TRBV6-5 and TRBJ2-7, with TRBD1 matching 10 bases. This CDR3 comprises 15 residues. J gave up 0 bases and V 6 bases, and 5 bases lay outside the gene matches. Per germline, CDR1 MNHEY and CDR2 SVGAGI. The chain's CDR3 is CASSSRDRGSYEQYF. For the CDR3, the DNA is TGTGCCAGCAGCAGCCGGGACAGGGGCTCCTACGAGCAGTACTTC.

The chain recombines TRBV2 with TRBJ2-2; tentatively, D is TRBD2 (5 bases). The germline V gene encodes CDR1 SNHLY and CDR2 FYNNEI. Trimming took off 7 bases at V and 1 base at J, with 10 bases between the two ends. The CDR3 has 14 amino acids. CDR3 nucleotide sequence: TGTGCCAGCACGGACTCTCGGAACACCGGGGAGCTGTTTTTT. Protein sequence: CASTDSRNTGELFF.

This clone was detected a few times. At the DNA level, this CDR3 is encoded by other sequences in the same sample as well. The chain links TRBV9 to TRBJ2-5; a weak D match, TRBD1 (5 bases). Trimming removed 0 bases from V and 1 base from J, with 7 bases in between. The CDR3 has 14 amino acids. Germline CDR1 SGDLS, CDR2 YYNGEE. This chain's CDR3 is CASSVGQGQETQYF. The CDR3 coding sequence is TGTGCCAGCAGCGTAGGTCAGGGCCAAGAGACCCAGTACTTC. Together with reference TRBV9 and TRBJ2-5, the CDR3 gives the full variable domain: DSGVTQTPKHLITATGQRVTLRCSPRSGDLSVYWYQQSLDQGLQFLIQYYNGEERAKGNILERFSAQQFPDLHSELNLSSLELGDSALYFCASSVGQGQETQYFGPGTRLLVL.

V is TRBV19 and J is TRBJ1-4, with D possibly matching TRBD1 (6 bases). This CDR3 has 14 amino acids. Germline V lookup: CDR1 LNHDA, CDR2 SQIVND (reference sequence). Trimming stripped 3 bases from V and 12 bases from J, with 17 bases between. In nucleotides, the CDR3 is TGTGCCAGTAGTATCGGGGGGGCATCGGTGGAACTGTTTTTT. Its protein is CASSIGGASVELFF.

The genes are TRBV10-3 and TRBJ2-7, with 12 bases aligning to TRBD2. Germline CDR1 is ENHRY and CDR2 is SYGVKD. The V segment lost 5 bases and the J segment 3 bases; nucleotides outside the gene matches: 5. CDR3 size: 15 residues. CDR3 DNA sequence: TGTGCCATCAGTCGGACTAGCGGGGACAGCTACGAGCAGTACTTC. It specifies CAISRTSGDSYEQYF.

The rearrangement links TRBV7-9 to TRBJ2-3; TRBD2 is a possible D gene (5 bases). The ends were cut back, 5 bases at V and 0 bases at J, with 12 bases in the middle. Germline CDR1 and CDR2: SEHNR and FQNEAQ (reference sequence). The CDR3 is 15 residues long. CDR3 sequence (DNA): TGTGCCAGCAGCCTAGGGAGCGGTAGCACAGATACGCAGTATTTT. It specifies CASSLGSGSTDTQYF.

This chain joins TRBV6-1 and TRBJ2-7; perhaps TRBD1 as D (6 bases). CDR1 is MNHNS and CDR2 is SASEGT in the germline V gene. This CDR3 is 14 amino acids long. V was clipped by 4 bases and J by 5 bases, with 15 bases between them. The CDR3 sequence: CASSVTGSYDEQYF. CDR3 nucleotide sequence: TGTGCCAGCAGTGTCACAGGGAGCTACGACGAGCAGTACTTC.

This chain links TRBV4-3 with TRBJ2-3; no definite D call. The CDR3 spans 15 residues. Germline values: CDR1 LGHNA, CDR2 YSLEER. Trimming removed 4 bases from V and 0 bases from J, with 11 bases in between. CDR3 nucleotides: TGCGCCAGCAGCCCCAACGACGGGAGCACAGATACGCAGTATTTT. It specifies CASSPNDGSTDTQYF.

For this clone: The missing conserved phenylalanine or tryptophan at the end of this CDR3 makes a read error likely. The chain carries TRBV19 and TRBJ2-2, with D tentatively TRBD2 (5 bases). Germline V lookup: CDR1 LNHDA, CDR2 SQIVND (reference sequence). This CDR3 is built from 13 residues. V was cut by 1 base and J by 5 bases, with 5 bases left in between. Here the CDR3 DNA reads TGTGCCAGTAGTATAGCGGGAACCGGGGAGCTGTTTTCT. It codes for CASSIAGTGELFS.

This clone appeared once. This rearrangement joins TRBV9 to TRBJ2-7, with 7 bases identical to TRBD2. Trimming at V came to 0 bases and at J to 2 bases, leaving 5 bases not matched to a gene. The CDR3 runs 15 residues. The germline V gene has CDR1 SGDLS and CDR2 YYNGEE. The CDR3 nucleotides are TGTGCCAGCAGCGTAGGTGCTAGCGGCACCTACGAGCAGTACTTC. Its translation: CASSVGASGTYEQYF.

V gene TRBV7-8 combines with J gene TRBJ1-5, with a weak D call TRBD1 (5 bases). The germline V gene encodes CDR1 SGHVS and CDR2 FQNEAQ. The CDR3 totals 17 residues. V was clipped by 1 base and J by 6 bases, with 19 bases between them. The CDR3 reads CASSLGGGTRRGQPQHF. DNA of the CDR3: TGTGCCAGCAGCTTAGGCGGAGGGACGCGACGAGGTCAGCCCCAGCATTTT.